This T cell receptor (beta chain) is from a study of human T cells and chemical hapten exposure. Study-wide context: From small differences in pooled library volume came most of the variation in per-sample TCR yields.

There are many counts of this clonotype. Its cognate antigen is unknown. Authors' methods: A per-sample median of 95,638 TCRs was observed, with counts ranging from about 20,000 to 690,600. TCRdb re-called the RACE reads through MiXCR, storing one row per CDR3 protein. These V and J calls originate from TCRdb's pipeline instead of the authors' own analysis. The sample contains about 50,000 distinct CDR3 sequences, 3.5% to 4.5% of which appear only once. Study-level results: After DPC sensitization, TCRs above 1 in 1000 frequency showed no change.

Looked up from germline, CDR1 is SGDLS and CDR2 is YYNGEE. This CDR3 is built from 15 residues. The V end lost 3 bases, the J end lost 0 bases, and 12 bases lay between the germline ends. As for time point: healthy volunteer bleed at 2 weeks. Total RNA was isolated from unfractionated whole blood. The source of this sequence is a female donor in good health. Some clones in this sample may be carry-over from other donors' samples. The V and J genes are TRBV9 and TRBJ1-2; D gene uncertain. Sequenced material: whole blood. The CDR3 DNA reads TGTGCCAGCAGCGAGCGGCACACCACTAACTATGGCTACACCTTC. This translates into CASSERHTTNYGYTF.